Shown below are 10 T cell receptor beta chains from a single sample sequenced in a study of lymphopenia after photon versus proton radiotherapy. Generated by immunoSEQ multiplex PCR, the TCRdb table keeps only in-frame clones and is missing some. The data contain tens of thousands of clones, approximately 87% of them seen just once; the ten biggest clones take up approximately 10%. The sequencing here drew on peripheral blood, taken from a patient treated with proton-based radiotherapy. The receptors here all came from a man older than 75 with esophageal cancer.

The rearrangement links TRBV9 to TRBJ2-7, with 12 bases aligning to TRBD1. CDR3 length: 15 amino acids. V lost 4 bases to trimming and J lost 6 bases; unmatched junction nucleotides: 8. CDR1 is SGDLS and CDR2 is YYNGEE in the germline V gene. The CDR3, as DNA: TGTGCCAGCAGCCCGGGGCGGGACAGGGGGCTCGAGCAGTACTTC. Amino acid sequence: CASSPGRDRGLEQYF.

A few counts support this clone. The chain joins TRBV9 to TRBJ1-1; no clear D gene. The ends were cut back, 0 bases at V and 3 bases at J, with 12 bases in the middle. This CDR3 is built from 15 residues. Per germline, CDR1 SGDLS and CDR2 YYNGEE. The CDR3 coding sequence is TGTGCCAGCAGCGTAGGGCGCGGGCTGGACACTGAAGCTTTCTTT. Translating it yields CASSVGRGLDTEAFF.

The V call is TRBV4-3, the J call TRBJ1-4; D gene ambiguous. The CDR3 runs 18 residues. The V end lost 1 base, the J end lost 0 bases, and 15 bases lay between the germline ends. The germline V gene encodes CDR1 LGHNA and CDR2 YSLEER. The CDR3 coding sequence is TGCGCCAGCAGCCAAGTACTACCCCGTCCTACAACTAATGAAAAACTGTTTTTT. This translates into CASSQVLPRPTTNEKLFF.

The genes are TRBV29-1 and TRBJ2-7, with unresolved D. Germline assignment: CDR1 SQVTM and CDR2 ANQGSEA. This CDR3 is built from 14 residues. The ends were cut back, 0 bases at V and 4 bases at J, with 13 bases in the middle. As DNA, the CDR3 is TGCAGCGTTGAAGATGGGGTCGCCGGGTACGAGCAGTACTTC. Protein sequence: CSVEDGVAGYEQYF.

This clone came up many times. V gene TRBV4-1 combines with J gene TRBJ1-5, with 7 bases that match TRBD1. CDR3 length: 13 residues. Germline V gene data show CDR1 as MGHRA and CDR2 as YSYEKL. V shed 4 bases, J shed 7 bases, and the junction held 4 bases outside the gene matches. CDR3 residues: CASSLDRDQPQHF. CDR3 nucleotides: TGCGCCAGCAGCCTTGACAGGGACCAGCCCCAGCATTTT.

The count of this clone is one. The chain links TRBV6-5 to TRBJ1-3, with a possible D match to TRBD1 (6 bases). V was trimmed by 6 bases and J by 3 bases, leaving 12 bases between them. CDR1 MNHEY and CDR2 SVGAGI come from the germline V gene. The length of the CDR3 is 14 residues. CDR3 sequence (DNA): TGTGCCAGCAGCGCCGGGGGCCTTGGAAACACCATATATTTT. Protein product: CASSAGGLGNTIYF.

The CDR3 DNA is TGTGCCAGCAGCTTAGCGGGACTAGCGGGAGCCGCAGATACGCAGTATTTT. As protein: CASSLAGLAGAADTQYF. The genes are TRBV7-9 and TRBJ2-3; 14 nucleotides line up with TRBD2. Germline lookup yields CDR1 SEHNR and CDR2 FQNEAQ (reference sequence). The V gene end was trimmed by 0 bases and the J gene end by 4 bases; junction bases not matched to a gene: 3. The CDR3 is made up of 17 amino acids.

In DNA, the CDR3 is TGCGCCAGCAGCCGGGCCTCCCAAGAGACCCAGTACTTC. Its translation: CASSRASQETQYF. The J gene is TRBJ2-5, the V gene TRBV5-1; D remains ambiguous. Germline V CDR1 and CDR2: SGHRS, YFSETQ. Trimming took off 4 bases at V and 1 base at J, with 8 bases between the two ends. The CDR3 extends over 13 amino acids.

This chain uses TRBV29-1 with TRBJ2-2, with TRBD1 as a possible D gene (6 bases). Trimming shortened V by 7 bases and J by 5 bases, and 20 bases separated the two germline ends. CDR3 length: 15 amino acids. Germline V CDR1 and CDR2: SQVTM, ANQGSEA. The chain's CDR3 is CSATGALQGTGELFF. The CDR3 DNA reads TGCAGCGCGACCGGGGCCTTACAGGGAACCGGGGAGCTGTTTTTT.

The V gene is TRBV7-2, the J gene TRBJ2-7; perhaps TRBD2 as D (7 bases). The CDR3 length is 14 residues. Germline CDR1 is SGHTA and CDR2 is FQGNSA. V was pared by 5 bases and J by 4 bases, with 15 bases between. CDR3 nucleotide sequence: TGTGCCAGCAGCCCCATGGGGGGGCCATACGAGCAGTACTTC. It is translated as CASSPMGGPYEQYF.